A single sample is the source of the 2 T cell receptor beta chains below, sequenced in a study of blood T cell repertoires in COVID-19. Data came from immunoSEQ multiplex PCR; TCRdb stores just in-frame clones and leaves some out. In the table there are a few hundred thousand clones, approximately 86% of which are singletons. The sequenced sample consisted of peripheral blood. These receptors were taken from a human donor in a cohort sampled during active COVID-19.

This sequence joins TRBV14 and TRBJ2-2; 7 bases fit TRBD2. Trimming cost V 6 bases and J 7 bases; bases outside gene matches: 5. This CDR3 comprises 13 residues. Germline V gene lookup returns CDR1 SGHDN and CDR2 FVKESK. The CDR3 loop reads CASRRLAGGELFF. The CDR3 DNA sequence: TGTGCCAGCAGGCGACTAGCTGGCGGGGAGCTGTTTTTT.

This clone was seen only once. The gene calls are TRBV30 and TRBJ1-4; unclear D gene. The ends were cut back, 0 bases at V and 7 bases at J, with 12 bases in the middle. This CDR3 contains 14 residues. Germline values: CDR1 GTSNPN, CDR2 SVGIG (reference sequence). In nucleotides, the CDR3 is TGTGCCTGGAGTGTACCCGGGAACCGTGAAAAACTGTTTTTT. Translated, it gives CAWSVPGNREKLFF. Variable domain in full (rest from reference TRBV30 and TRBJ1-4): SQTIHQWPATLVQPVGSPLSLECTVEGTSNPNLYWYRQAAGRGLQLLFYSVGIGQISSEVPQNLSASRPQDRQFILSSKKLLLSDSGFYLCAWSVPGNREKLFFGSGTQLSVL.